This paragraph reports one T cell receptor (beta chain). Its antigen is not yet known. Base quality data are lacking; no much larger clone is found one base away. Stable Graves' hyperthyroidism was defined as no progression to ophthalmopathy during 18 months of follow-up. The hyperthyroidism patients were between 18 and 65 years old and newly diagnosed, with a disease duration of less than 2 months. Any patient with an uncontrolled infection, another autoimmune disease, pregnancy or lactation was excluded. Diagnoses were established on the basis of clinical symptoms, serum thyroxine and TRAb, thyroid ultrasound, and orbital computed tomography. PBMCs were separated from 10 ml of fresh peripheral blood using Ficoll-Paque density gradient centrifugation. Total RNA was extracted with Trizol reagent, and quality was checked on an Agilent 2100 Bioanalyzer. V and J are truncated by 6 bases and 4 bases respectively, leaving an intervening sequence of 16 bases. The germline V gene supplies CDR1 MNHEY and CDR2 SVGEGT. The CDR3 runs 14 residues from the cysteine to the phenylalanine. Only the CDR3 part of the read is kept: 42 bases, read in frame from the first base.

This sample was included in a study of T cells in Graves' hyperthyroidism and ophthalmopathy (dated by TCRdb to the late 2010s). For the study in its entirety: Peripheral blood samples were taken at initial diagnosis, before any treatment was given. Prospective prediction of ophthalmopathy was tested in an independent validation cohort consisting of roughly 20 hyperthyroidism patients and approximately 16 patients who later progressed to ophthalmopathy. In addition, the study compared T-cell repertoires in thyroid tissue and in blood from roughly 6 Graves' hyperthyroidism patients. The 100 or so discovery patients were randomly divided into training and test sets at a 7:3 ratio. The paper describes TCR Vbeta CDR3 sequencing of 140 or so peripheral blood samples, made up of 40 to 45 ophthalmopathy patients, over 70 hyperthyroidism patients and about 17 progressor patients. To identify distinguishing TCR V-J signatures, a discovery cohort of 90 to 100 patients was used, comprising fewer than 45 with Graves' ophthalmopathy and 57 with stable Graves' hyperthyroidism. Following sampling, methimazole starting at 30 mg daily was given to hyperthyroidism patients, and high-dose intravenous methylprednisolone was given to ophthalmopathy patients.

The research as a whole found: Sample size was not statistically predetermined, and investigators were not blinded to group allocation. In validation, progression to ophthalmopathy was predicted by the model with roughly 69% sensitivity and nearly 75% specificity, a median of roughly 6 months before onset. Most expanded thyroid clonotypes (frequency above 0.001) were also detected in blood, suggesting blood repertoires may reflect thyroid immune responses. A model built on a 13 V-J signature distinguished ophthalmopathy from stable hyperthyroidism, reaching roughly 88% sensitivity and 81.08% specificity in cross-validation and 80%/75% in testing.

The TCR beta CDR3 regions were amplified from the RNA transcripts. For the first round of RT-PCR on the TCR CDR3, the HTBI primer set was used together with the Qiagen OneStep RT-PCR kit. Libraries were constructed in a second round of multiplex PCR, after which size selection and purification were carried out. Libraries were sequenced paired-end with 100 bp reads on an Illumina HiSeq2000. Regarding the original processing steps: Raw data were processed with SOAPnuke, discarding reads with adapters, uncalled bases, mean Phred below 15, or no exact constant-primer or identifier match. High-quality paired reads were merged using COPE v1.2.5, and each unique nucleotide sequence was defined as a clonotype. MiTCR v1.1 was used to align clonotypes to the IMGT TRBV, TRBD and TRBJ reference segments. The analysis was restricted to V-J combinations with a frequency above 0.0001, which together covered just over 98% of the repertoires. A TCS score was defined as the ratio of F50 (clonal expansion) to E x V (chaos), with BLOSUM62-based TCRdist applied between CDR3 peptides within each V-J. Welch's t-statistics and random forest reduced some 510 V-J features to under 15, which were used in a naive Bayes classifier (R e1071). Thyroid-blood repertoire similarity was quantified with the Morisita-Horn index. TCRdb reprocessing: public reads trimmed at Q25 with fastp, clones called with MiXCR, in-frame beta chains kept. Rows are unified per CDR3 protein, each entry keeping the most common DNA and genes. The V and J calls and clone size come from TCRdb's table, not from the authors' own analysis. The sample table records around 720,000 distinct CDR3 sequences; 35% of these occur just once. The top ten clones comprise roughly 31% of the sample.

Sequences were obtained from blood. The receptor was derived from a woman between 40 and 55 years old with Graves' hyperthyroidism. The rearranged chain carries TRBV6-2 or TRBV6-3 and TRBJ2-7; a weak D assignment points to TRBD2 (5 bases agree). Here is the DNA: TGTGCCAGCAGCCTAGTCGGAGGAAGGTACGAGCAGTACTTC. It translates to CASSLVGGRYEQYF.